Included here is one T cell receptor beta chain sequence, with context. Its antigen is unknown. These data are taken from a study of T cells after yellow fever vaccination. On the study more broadly: Preparation of the low-cell-number fractions used SMART-Seq v4 Ultra Low Input. Points from the study as a whole: Clones that expanded after primary vaccination mostly reappeared after the booster (96% CD4, approximately 87% CD8).

TCRdb re-called the 5' RACE reads with MiXCR, one entry per CDR3 protein. The sample includes over 200,000 distinct CDR3 sequences, about 7% seen only once; the top ten take 1.1%. This CDR3 is built from 15 residues. The germline gives CDR1 KGHSH, CDR2 LQKENI. The V end was cut by 3 bases, the J end by 6 bases, with 15 bases between. This sample comprised CD4+ T cells sorted from PBMCs, obtained on the day of the yellow fever booster vaccination. The chain is built from TRBV18 and TRBJ1-5; possibly TRBD1 for D (6 bases). The receptor comes from a man between 25 and 39 years old who received the YFV17D yellow fever vaccine. The CDR3: CASSPSTGAGQPQHF. DNA of the CDR3: TGTGCCAGCTCACCGTCAACGGGGGCTGGTCAGCCCCAGCATTTT. Variable domain in full (rest from reference TRBV18 and TRBJ1-5): NAGVMQNPRHLVRRRGQEARLRCSPMKGHSHVYWYRQLPEEGLKFMVYLQKENIIDESGMPKERFSAEFPKEGPSILRIQQVVRGDSAAYFCASSPSTGAGQPQHFGDGTRLSIL.